This T cell receptor beta chain was documented in a study of patients and donors after allogeneic stem cell transplantation. Each CDR3 protein is one row after TCRdb ran MiXCR on the RT-PCR reads. The data contain 70,000 to 100,000 distinct CDR3 sequences, roughly 4.9% of them singletons. Only a few counts were recorded for this clonotype. One end of the junction is discordant with germline, which a read error may explain. In germline, CDR1 is SSHAT, CDR2 FNYEAQ (reference sequence). The CDR3 totals 16 residues. The sample consisted of blood, either unsorted or a sorted T cell fraction (not recorded which). The chain couples TRBV7-7 to TRBJ2-5; 12 nucleotides match TRBD1. The sequence derives from a human donor who was either an allogeneic HSCT recipient or a stem cell or donor lymphocyte infusion donor (not recorded which). It is not recorded whose cells these are; they may come from a transplant donor. The CDR3 nucleotides are TGTGCTAGCAGCCTCCCGGGACAGGGGGCGGGAGAGACCCAGTACTTC. It yields the protein CASSLPGQGAGETQYF.